This is a list of T cell receptor beta chains from one sample in a study of technical replicates of blood from a few donors. The protocol was immunoSEQ multiplex PCR, while the TCRdb copy is restricted to in-frame clones and leaves out a portion. Of some 80,000 clones listed, approximately 90% were seen once; the top ten hold more than 0.2%. Sequencing used T cells isolated from PBMCs. These receptors came from a human donor in good health. The conserved cysteine and the conserved F or W are not part of the CDR3 here. Each record gives: V gene, clone size, J gene, CDR3 protein. Part of the rows lack a size; the others show once, few, many or a class for expanded clones.

v_call: TRBV7-9
clone_size: NA
j_call: TRBJ1-2
cdr3_aa: ASSLRDYVHHGYT

v_call: TRBV19
clone_size: NA
j_call: TRBJ2-4
cdr3_aa: ASSTYSAENIQY

v_call: TRBV19
clone_size: NA
j_call: TRBJ2-7
cdr3_aa: ASSLVGATGYEQY

v_call: TRBV7-6
clone_size: NA
j_call: TRBJ2-3
cdr3_aa: ASSPTRGGPADTQY

v_call: TRBV5-8
clone_size: NA
j_call: TRBJ1-1
cdr3_aa: ASSQSGGYTEAF

v_call: TRBV5-1
clone_size: few
j_call: TRBJ1-4
cdr3_aa: ASRQGEDEKLF

v_call: TRBV10-3
clone_size: NA
j_call: TRBJ2-2
cdr3_aa: AIREGNVGATGELF

v_call: TRBV2
clone_size: NA
j_call: TRBJ1-1
cdr3_aa: ASSGARDVNTEAF

v_call: TRBV6-5
clone_size: NA
j_call: TRBJ1-1
cdr3_aa: ASSPRGVKDTEAF

v_call: TRBV4-1
clone_size: NA
j_call: TRBJ1-2
cdr3_aa: ASSQGIPRAFKYGYT

v_call: TRBV19
clone_size: once
j_call: TRBJ1-1
cdr3_aa: ASSLQGQTEAF

v_call: TRBV7-9
clone_size: NA
j_call: TRBJ2-7
cdr3_aa: ASGVIGTYEQY

v_call: TRBV6-1
clone_size: NA
j_call: TRBJ2-5
cdr3_aa: ASANLPGVGETQY

v_call: TRBV28
clone_size: NA
j_call: TRBJ2-5
cdr3_aa: ASSLVYLGQGQETQY

v_call: TRBV27
clone_size: NA
j_call: TRBJ2-2
cdr3_aa: ASSLAGGAGELF

v_call: TRBV18
clone_size: NA
j_call: TRBJ1-1
cdr3_aa: ASSRQGTTEAF

v_call: TRBV5-1
clone_size: once
j_call: TRBJ2-5
cdr3_aa: ASSLEAETQY

v_call: TRBV5-4
clone_size: NA
j_call: TRBJ2-7
cdr3_aa: ASSIPGRSYEQY

v_call: TRBV6-5
clone_size: NA
j_call: TRBJ2-1
cdr3_aa: ATTQGDEQF

v_call: TRBV7-2
clone_size: NA
j_call: TRBJ2-3
cdr3_aa: ASSWGGSWRDTQY

v_call: TRBV10-3
clone_size: NA
j_call: TRBJ1-4
cdr3_aa: AISETLNEKLF

v_call: TRBV6-4
clone_size: NA
j_call: TRBJ2-3
cdr3_aa: ASSDAASGGADTQY

v_call: TRBV27
clone_size: NA
j_call: TRBJ1-1
cdr3_aa: ASISLGNTEAF

v_call: TRBV27
clone_size: NA
j_call: TRBJ1-5
cdr3_aa: ASSRTGANQPQH

v_call: TRBV9
clone_size: few
j_call: TRBJ1-1
cdr3_aa: ASERQQNTEAF

v_call: TRBV5-1
clone_size: NA
j_call: TRBJ1-2
cdr3_aa: ASSLPSGTGNGYT

v_call: TRBV7-6
clone_size: NA
j_call: TRBJ1-5
cdr3_aa: ASSKLTGRQPQH

v_call: TRBV19
clone_size: NA
j_call: TRBJ2-3
cdr3_aa: ASSPLRGISGDTQY

v_call: TRBV2
clone_size: NA
j_call: TRBJ2-1
cdr3_aa: ASSEAGLVTSEQF

v_call: TRBV5-1
clone_size: NA
j_call: TRBJ2-7
cdr3_aa: ASSLTGGEGYEQY

v_call: TRBV6-5
clone_size: NA
j_call: TRBJ2-7
cdr3_aa: ASSETVSYEQY